This is a list of T cell receptor beta chains from one sample in a study of cytomegalovirus exposure and HLA in healthy donors. Some clones are missing from TCRdb's copy, which holds only in-frame ones; the method was immunoSEQ multiplex PCR. The sample consists of 180,000 or so clones, 84% of them appearing once. Sample: PBMCs. The receptors come from a woman in her thirties in good health and CMV-seropositive. Both conserved end residues are part of each CDR3. Fields, in order: V gene, CDR3 protein.

v_gene: TRBV6-6
CDR3aa: CASRARDGEQYF

v_gene: TRBV9
CDR3aa: CASSVPGKGTGELFF

v_gene: TRBV4-1
CDR3aa: CASSQGSTLRPQHF

v_gene: TRBV7-9
CDR3aa: CASSQVTEAFF

v_gene: TRBV5-1
CDR3aa: CASSLEAGAPNTGELFF

v_gene: TRBV7-9
CDR3aa: CASTQKPGGRTSGYNEQFF

v_gene: TRBV19
CDR3aa: CASSIGDAGNTIYF

v_gene: TRBV2
CDR3aa: CASSSTGANYQPQHF

v_gene: TRBV18
CDR3aa: CASSPPLAGVHEQYF

v_gene: TRBV27
CDR3aa: CASSLTPRTEDYGYTF

v_gene: TRBV7-2
CDR3aa: CASSASSYGYTF

v_gene: TRBV29-1
CDR3aa: CSVGAGADYGYTF

v_gene: TRBV7-3
CDR3aa: CASSLVFGGSDTQYF

v_gene: TRBV7-3
CDR3aa: CASSLKGLAGDRDEQYF

v_gene: TRBV6-5
CDR3aa: CASSYSVLRTEAFF

v_gene: TRBV11-3
CDR3aa: CASSLGGQLNTDTQYF

v_gene: TRBV7-8
CDR3aa: CASSLGQGGFNQPQHF

v_gene: TRBV10-3
CDR3aa: CAISESSTGNTEAFF

v_gene: TRBV5-1
CDR3aa: CASSPGLAGLNEQFF

v_gene: TRBV29-1
CDR3aa: CSVEGHRTSDYNEQFF

v_gene: TRBV28
CDR3aa: CASSPDRANYGYTF

v_gene: TRBV6-5
CDR3aa: CASSRPGLGAYEQFF